The clone carrying this T cell receptor beta chain was picked up a small number of times. Its antigen is unidentified. This entry comes from a study of CD8 T cells in ankylosing spondylitis. Study-wide findings and caveats: The authors reported significant enrichment of disease-linked clones in matched ankylosing spondylitis synovial fluid. Disease-linked clones proved CD8+ and comparatively uncommon in peripheral blood. A TCR beta motif made of eight highly homologous variants seemed typical of ankylosing spondylitis blood.

Quantitative barcoded 5'-RACE was used to prepare TCR beta libraries. Using its own MiXCR run on the 5' RACE reads, TCRdb lists one record per CDR3 protein. The table records hundreds of thousands of distinct CDR3 sequences, around 26% of them present only once. V shed 4 bases and J 1 base; nucleotides not matched to a gene: 6. The CDR3 runs to 15 residues. The germline CDR1 and CDR2 sequences are MDHEN and SYDVKM. This chain links TRBV28 with TRBJ2-5; 7 nucleotides line up with TRBD2. The clonotype originates from a male donor with ankylosing spondylitis. Input material: blood, either unsorted or a sorted T cell fraction (not recorded which). CDR3 in amino acids: CASSSPLAAQETQYF. DNA of the CDR3: TGTGCCAGCAGTTCCCCTCTAGCGGCCCAAGAGACCCAGTACTTC. Together with reference TRBV28 and TRBJ2-5, the CDR3 gives the full variable domain: DVKVTQSSRYLVKRTGEKVFLECVQDMDHENMFWYRQDPGLGLRLIYFSYDVKMKEKGDIPEGYSVSREKKERFSLILESASTNQTSMYLCASSSPLAAQETQYFGPGTRLLVL.